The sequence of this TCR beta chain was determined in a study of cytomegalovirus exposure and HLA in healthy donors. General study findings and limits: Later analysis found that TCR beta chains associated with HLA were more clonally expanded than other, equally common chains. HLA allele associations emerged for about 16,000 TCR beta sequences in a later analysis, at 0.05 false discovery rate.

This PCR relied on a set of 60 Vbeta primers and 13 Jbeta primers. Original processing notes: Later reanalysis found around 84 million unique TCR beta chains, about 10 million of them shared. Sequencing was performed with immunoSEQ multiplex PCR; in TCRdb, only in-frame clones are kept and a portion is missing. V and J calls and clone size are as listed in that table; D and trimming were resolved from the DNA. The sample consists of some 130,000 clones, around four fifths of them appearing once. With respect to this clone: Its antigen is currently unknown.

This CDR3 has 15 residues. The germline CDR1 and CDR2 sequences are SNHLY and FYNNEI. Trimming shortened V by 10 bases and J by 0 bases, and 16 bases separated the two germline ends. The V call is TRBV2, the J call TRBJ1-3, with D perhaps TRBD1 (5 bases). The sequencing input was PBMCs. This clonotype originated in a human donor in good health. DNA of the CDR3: TGTGCCAAGGGCCAGACAGCACTCTCTGGAAACACCATATATTTT. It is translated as CAKGQTALSGNTIYF.